This TCR beta chain was recovered during a study of CD4+ T cells in melanoma. Findings and caveats of the study: A reported correlation linked neoantigen-specific CD4+ T cells to CD8+, macrophage and B cell function. Neoantigen-specific CD4+ T cells in melanoma reportedly had diverse differentiation states.

Profiled with immunoSEQ multiplex PCR; TCRdb holds only in-frame clones, not every one. In the table there are over 100,000 clones, 92% of which are singletons. Points on this clone: What it binds is not known.

The sequencing sample was made of peripheral blood. This TCR derives from a human donor with melanoma.

Written as DNA, the CDR3 is TGTGCCAGCGGTTGGGGCAATCAGCCCCAGCATTTT. This codes for CASGWGNQPQHF. The chain is built from TRBV6-1 and TRBJ1-5; no clear D gene. The V end was cut by 8 bases, the J end by 2 bases, with 7 bases between. Germline V gene sequence: CDR1 MNHNS, CDR2 SASEGT. This CDR3 is built from 12 residues.